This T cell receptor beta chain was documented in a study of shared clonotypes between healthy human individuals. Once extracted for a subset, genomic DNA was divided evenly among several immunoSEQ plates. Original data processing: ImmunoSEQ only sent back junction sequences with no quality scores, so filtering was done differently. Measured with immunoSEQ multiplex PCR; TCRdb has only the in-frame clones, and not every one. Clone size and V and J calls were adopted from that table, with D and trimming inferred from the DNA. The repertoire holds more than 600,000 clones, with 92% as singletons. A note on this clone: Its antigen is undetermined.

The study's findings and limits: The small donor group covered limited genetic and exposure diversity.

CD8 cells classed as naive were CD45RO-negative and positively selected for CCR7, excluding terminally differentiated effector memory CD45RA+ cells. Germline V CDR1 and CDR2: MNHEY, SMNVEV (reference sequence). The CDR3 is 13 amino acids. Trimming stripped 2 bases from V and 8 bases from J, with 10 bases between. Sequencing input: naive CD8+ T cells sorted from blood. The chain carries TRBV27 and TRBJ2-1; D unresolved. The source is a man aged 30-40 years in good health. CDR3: CASSLLTRHEQFF. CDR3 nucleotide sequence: TGTGCCAGCAGTTTACTCACTCGGCATGAGCAGTTCTTC.